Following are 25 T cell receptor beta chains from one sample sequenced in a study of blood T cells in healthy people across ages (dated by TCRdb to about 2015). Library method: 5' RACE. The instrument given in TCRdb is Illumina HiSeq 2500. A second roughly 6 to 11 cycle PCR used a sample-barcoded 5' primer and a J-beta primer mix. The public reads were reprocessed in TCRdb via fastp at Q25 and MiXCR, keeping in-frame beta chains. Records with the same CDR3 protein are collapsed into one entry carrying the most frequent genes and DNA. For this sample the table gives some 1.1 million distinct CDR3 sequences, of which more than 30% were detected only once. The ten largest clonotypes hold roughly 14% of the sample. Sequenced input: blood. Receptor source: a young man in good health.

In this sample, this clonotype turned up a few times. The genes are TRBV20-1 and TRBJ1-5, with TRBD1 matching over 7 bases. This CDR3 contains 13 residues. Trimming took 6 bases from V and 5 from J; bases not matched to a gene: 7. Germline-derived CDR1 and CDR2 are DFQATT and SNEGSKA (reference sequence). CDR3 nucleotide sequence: TGCAGTGCGCAGACAGGGTGGGATCAGCCCCAGCATTTT. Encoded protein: CSAQTGWDQPQHF.

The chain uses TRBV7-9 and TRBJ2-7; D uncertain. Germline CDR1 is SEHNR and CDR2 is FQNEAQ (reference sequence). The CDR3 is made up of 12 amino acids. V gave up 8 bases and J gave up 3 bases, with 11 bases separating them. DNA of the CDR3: TGTGCCAGCGAATCCGTGGACTACGAGCAGTACTTC. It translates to CASESVDYEQYF.

The CDR3 is CASSSVAGDYDGYTF. In DNA, the CDR3 is TGTGCCAGCAGCTCTGTGGCAGGGGATTACGATGGCTACACCTTC. V usage is TRBV5-5 and J usage is TRBJ1-2; a weak D match, TRBD1 (6 bases). Germline CDR1 SGHKS, CDR2 YYEKEE (reference sequence). V gave up 3 bases and J gave up 6 bases, with 18 bases separating them. CDR3 length: 15 amino acids.

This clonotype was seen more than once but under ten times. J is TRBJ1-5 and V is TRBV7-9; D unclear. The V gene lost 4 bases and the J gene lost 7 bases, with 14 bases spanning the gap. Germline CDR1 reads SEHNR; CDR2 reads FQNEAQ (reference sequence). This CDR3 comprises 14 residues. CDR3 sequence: CASSSTVGAQPQHF. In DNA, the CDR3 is TGTGCCAGCAGCTCCACAGTAGGAGCCCAGCCCCAGCATTTT.

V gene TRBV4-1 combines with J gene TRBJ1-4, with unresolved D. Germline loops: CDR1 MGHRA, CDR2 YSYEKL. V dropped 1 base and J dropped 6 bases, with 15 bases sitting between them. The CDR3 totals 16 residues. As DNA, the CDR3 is TGCGCCAGCAGCCAAGCCCCGACCTTACCTCATGAAAAACTGTTTTTT. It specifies CASSQAPTLPHEKLFF.

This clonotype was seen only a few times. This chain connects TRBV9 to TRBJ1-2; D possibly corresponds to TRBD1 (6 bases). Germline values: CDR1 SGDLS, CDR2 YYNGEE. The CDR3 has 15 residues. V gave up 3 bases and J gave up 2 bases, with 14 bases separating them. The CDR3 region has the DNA TGTGCCAGCAGCGGACTCCGGGACACGAACTATGGCTACACCTTC. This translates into CASSGLRDTNYGYTF.

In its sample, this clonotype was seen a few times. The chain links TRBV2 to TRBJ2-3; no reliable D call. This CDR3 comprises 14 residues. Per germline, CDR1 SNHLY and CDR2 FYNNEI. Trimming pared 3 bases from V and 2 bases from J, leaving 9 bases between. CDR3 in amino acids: CASSEWLTTDTQYF. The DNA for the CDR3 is TGTGCCAGCAGTGAGTGGCTTACCACAGATACGCAGTATTTT.

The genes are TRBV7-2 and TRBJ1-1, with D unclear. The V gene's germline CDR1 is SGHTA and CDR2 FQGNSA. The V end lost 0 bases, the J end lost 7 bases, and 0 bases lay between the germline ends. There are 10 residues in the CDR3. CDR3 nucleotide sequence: TGTGCCAGCAGCTTAGCTGAAGCTTTCTTT. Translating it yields CASSLAEAFF.

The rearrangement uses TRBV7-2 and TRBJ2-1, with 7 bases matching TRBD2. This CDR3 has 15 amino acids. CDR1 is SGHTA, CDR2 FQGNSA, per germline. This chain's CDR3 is CATLGAGSLYNEQFF. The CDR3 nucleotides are TGTGCTACCCTGGGAGCGGGGTCGCTGTACAATGAGCAGTTCTTC.

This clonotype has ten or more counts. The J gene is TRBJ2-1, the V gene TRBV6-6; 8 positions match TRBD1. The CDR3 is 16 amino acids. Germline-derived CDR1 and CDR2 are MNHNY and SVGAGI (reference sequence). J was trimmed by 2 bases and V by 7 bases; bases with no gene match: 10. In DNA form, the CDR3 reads TGTGCCAGCATCAAGACCGGACAGGGCACCTACAATGAGCAGTTCTTC. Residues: CASIKTGQGTYNEQFF.

CDR3 in amino acids: CASSPGGAANQPQHF. DNA of the CDR3: TGTGCCAGCAGTCCCGGGGGGGCAGCCAATCAGCCCCAGCATTTT. The chain couples TRBV9 to TRBJ1-5; tentative D call: TRBD1 (6 bases). The V end lost 5 bases, the J end lost 3 bases, and 15 bases lay between the germline ends. Germline V gives CDR1 SGDLS, CDR2 YYNGEE. The CDR3 loop spans 15 amino acids.

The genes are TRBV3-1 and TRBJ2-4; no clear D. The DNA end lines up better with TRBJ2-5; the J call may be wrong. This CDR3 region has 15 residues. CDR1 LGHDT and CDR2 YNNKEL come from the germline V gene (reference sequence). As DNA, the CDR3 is TGTGCCAGCAGCCAAGTGTGGAGCCACCAAGAGACCCAGTACTTC. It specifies CASSQVWSHQETQYF.

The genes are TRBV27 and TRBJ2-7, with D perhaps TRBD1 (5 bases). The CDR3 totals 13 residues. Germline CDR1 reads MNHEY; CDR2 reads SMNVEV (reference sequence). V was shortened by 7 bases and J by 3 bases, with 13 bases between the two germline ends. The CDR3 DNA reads TGTGCCAGCACTAAGACAGAGTACTACGAGCAGTACTTC. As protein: CASTKTEYYEQYF.

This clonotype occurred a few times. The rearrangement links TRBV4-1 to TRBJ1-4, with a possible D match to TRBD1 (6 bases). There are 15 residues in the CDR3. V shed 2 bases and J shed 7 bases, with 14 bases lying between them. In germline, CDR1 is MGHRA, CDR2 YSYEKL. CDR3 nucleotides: TGCGCCAGCAGCCAAACCGGGACACGGAGTGAAAAACTGTTTTTT. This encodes CASSQTGTRSEKLFF.

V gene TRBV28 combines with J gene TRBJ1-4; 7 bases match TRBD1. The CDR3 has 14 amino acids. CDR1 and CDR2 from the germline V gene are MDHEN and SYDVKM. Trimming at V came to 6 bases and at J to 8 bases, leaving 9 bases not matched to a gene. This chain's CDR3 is CASRPRDSREKLFF. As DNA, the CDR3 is TGTGCCAGCAGGCCGCGGGACAGCAGAGAAAAACTGTTTTTT.

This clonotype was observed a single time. The CDR3 DNA reads TGTGCCAGCAGCTTAGAAAAAGGAGGGAGAGCTTTCTTT. It yields the protein CASSLEKGGRAFF. The chain combines TRBV7-9 with TRBJ1-1; D is ambiguous. From germline, CDR1 is SEHNR and CDR2 FQNEAQ (reference sequence). This CDR3 is 13 amino acids long. V dropped 1 base and J dropped 10 bases, with 13 bases sitting between them.

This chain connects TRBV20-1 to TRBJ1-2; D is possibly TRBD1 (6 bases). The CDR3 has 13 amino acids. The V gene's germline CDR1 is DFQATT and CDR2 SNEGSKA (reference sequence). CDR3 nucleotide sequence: TGCAGCTCAGCCGGGGACACTAACTATGGCTACACCTTC. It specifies CSSAGDTNYGYTF.

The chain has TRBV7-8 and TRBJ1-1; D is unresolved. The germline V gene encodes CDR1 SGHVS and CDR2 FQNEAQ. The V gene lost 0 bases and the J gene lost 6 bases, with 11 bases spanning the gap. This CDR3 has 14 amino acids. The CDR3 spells CASSLARDFAEAFF. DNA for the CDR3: TGTGCCAGCAGCTTAGCGCGGGATTTCGCTGAAGCTTTCTTT.

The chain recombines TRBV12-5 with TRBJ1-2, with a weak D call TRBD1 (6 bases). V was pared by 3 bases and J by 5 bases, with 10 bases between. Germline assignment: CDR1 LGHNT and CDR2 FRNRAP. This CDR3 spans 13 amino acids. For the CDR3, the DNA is TGTGCTAGTGGTTTAGGACAGCTTTATGGCTACACCTTC. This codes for CASGLGQLYGYTF.

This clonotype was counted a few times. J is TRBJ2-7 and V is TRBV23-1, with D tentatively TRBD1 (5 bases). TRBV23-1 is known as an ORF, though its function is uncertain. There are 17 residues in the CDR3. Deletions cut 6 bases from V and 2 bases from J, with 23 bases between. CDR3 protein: CASSQRPTARGTYEQYF. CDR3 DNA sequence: TGCGCCAGCAGCCAGCGACCCACCGCAAGGGGAACCTACGAGCAGTACTTC.

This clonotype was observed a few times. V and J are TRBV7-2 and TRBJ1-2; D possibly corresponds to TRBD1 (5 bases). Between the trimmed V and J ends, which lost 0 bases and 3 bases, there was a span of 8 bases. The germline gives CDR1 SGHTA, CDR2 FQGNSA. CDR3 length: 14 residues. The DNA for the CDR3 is TGTGCCAGCAGCTTAGCAGGGGAAGACTATGGCTACACCTTC. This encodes CASSLAGEDYGYTF.

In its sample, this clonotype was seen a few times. CDR3 residues: CSAPRGRPQETQYF. In nucleotides, the CDR3 is TGCAGTGCTCCGAGGGGCAGACCCCAAGAGACCCAGTACTTC. The chain combines TRBV20-1 with TRBJ2-5, with D perhaps given as TRBD1 or TRBD2 (5 bases each). There are 14 residues in the CDR3. Trimming took off 5 bases at V and 1 base at J, with 14 bases between the two ends. Germline values: CDR1 DFQATT, CDR2 SNEGSKA (reference sequence).

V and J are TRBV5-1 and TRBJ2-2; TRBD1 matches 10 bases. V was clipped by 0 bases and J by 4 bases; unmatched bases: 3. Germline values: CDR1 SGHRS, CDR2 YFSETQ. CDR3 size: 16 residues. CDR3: CASSLGQGAITGELFF. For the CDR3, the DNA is TGCGCCAGCAGCTTGGGACAGGGGGCGATCACCGGGGAGCTGTTTTTT.

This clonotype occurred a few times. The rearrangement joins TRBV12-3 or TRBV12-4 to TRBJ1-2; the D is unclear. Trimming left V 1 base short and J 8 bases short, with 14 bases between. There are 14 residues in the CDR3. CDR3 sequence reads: CASSLGVLGRGYTF. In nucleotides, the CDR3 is TGTGCCAGCAGTTTAGGGGTCCTCGGAAGAGGCTACACCTTC.

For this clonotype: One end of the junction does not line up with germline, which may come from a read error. In nucleotides, the CDR3 is TGCAGCGTTGATGGCAGAAGGGAAGAGACCCAGTGCTTC. Translation: CSVDGRREETQCF. The V call is TRBV29-1, the J call TRBJ2-7; D gene unclear. This CDR3 has 13 residues. CDR1 and CDR2 (germline): SQVTM, ANQGSEA.